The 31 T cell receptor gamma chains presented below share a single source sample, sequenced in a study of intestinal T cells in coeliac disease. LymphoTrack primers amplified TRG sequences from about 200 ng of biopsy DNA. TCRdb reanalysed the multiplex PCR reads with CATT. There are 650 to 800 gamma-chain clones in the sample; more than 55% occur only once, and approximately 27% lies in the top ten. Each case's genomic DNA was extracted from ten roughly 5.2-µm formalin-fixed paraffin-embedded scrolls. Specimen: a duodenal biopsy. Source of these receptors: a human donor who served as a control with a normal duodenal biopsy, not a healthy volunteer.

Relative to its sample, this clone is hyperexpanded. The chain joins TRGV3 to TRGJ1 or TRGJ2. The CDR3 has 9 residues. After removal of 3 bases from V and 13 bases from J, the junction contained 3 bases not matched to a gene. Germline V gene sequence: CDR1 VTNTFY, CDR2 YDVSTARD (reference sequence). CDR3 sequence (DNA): TGTGCCACCTGGGACGGAAAACTCTTT. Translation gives CATWDGKLF.

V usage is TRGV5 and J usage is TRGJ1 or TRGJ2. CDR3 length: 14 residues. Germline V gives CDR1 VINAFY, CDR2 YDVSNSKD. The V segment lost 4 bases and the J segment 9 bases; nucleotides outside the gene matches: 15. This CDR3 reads CATWEAALLIKKLF. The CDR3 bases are TGTGCCACCTGGGAGGCCGCATTATTAATTAAGAAACTCTTT.

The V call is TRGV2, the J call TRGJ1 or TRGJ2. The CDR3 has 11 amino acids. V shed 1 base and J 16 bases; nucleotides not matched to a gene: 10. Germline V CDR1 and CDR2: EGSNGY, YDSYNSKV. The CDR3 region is CATWDGPRGLF. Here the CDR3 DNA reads TGTGCCACCTGGGACGGTCCCAGGGGGCTCTTT.

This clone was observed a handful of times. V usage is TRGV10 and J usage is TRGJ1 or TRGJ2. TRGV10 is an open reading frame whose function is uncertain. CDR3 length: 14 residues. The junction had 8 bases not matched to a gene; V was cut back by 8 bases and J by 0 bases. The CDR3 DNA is TGTGCTGCGTGGGAATTTGAGAATTATTATAAGAAACTCTTT. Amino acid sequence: CAAWEFENYYKKLF.

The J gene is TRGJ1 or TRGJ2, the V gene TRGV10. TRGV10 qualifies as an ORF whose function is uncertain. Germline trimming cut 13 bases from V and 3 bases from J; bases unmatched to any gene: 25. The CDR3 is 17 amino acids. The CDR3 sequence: CAGVGASRKRIYYKKLF. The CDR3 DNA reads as TGTGCTGGCGTGGGAGCCTCCCGAAAAAGAATTTATTATAAGAAACTCTTT.

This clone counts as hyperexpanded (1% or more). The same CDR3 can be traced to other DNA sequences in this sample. This CDR3 is CAAWVRWFKIF. The CDR3 DNA follows: TGTGCTGCGTGGGTTCGTTGGTTCAAGATATTT. The chain uses TRGV10 and TRGJP1. TRGV10 is filed as an ORF, its function uncertain. Trimming cost V 8 bases and J 9 bases; bases outside gene matches: 4. The CDR3 totals 11 residues.

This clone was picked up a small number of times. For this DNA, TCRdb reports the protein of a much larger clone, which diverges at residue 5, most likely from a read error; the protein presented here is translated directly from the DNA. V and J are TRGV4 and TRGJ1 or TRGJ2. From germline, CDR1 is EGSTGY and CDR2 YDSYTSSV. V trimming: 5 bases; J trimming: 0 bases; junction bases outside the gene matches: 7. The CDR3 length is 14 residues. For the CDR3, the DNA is TGTGCCACCTGGGGTCCCCCGAATTATTATAAGAAACTCTTT. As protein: CATWGPPNYYKKLF.

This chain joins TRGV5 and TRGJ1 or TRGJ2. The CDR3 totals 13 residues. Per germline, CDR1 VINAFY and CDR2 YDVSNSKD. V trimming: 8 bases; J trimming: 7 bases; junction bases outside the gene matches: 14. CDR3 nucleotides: TGTGCCACCTTGGGACAGTGGGGATATAAGAAACTCTTT. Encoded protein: CATLGQWGYKKLF.

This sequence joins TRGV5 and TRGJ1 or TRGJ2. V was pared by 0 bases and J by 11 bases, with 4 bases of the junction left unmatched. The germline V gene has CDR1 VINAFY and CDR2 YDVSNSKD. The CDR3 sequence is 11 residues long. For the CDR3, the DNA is TGTGCCACCTGGGACAGGCATCAGAAACTCTTT. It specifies CATWDRHQKLF.

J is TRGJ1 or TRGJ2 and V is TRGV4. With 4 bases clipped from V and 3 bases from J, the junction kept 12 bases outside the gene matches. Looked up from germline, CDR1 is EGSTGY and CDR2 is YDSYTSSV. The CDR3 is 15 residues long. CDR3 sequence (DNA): TGTGCCACCTGGGACGGGCAGGGTCGTTATTATAAGAAACTCTTT. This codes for CATWDGQGRYYKKLF.

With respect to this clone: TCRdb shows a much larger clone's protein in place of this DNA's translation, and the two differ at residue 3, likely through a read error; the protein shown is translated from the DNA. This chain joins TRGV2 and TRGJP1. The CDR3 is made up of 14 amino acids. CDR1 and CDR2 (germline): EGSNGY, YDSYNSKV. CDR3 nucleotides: TGTGCCGCCTGGGACGGGCCCACTGGTTGGTTCAAGATATTT. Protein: CAAWDGPTGWFKIF.

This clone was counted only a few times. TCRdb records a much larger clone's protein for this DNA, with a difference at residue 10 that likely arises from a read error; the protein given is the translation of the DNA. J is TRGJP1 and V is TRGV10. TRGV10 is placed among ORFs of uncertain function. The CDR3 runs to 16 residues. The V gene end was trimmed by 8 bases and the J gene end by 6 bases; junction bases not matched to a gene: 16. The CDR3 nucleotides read TGTGCTGCGTGGGATTATAGAAGGGCCGCTGGTTGGTTCAAGATATTT. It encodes CAAWDYRRAAGWFKIF.

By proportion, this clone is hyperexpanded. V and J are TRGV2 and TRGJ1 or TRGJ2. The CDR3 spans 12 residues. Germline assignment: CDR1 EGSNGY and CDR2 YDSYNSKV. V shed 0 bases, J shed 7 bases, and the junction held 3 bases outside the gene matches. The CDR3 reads CATWDGRYKKLF. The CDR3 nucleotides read TGTGCCACCTGGGACGGGCGCTATAAGAAACTCTTT.

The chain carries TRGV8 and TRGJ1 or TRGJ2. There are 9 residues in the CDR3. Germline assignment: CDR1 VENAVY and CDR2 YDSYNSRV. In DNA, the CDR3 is TGTGCACCTGGGATTGAGAAACTCTTT. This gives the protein CAPGIEKLF.

CDR3 loop: CACWIKYKKLF. The CDR3 nucleotides are TGTGCCTGCTGGATTAAATATAAGAAACTCTTT. The chain uses TRGV11 and TRGJ1 or TRGJ2. TRGV11 is given ORF status, its function remaining uncertain. This CDR3 spans 11 amino acids. J was trimmed by 7 bases and V by 5 bases; bases with no gene match: 2.

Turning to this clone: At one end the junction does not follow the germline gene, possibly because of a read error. The chain's CDR3 is CATWDMWGYKKLF. CDR3 sequence (DNA): TGTGCCACCTGGGACATGTGGGGATATAAGAAACTCTTC. The chain uses TRGV5 and TRGJ1 or TRGJ2. The germline V gene encodes CDR1 VINAFY and CDR2 YDVSNSKD. CDR3 length: 13 residues.

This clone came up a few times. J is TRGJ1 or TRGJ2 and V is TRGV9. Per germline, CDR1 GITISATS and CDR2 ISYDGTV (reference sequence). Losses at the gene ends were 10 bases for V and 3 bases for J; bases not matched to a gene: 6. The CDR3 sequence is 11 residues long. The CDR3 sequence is CAFFVYYKKLF. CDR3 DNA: TGTGCCTTTTTCGTTTATTATAAGAAACTCTTT.

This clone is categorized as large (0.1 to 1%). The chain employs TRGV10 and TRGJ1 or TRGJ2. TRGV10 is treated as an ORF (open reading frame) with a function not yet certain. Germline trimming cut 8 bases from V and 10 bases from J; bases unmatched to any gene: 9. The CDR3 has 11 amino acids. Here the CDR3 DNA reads TGTGCTGCGTGGGACAAGGGGAAGAAACTCTTT. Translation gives CAAWDKGKKLF.

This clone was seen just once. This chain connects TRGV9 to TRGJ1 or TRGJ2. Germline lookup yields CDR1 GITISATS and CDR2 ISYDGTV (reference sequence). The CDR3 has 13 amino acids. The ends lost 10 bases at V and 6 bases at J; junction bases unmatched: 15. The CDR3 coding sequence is TGTGCCTTTGTGGGAGGTGCATGTTATAAGAAACTCTTT. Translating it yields CAFVGGACYKKLF.

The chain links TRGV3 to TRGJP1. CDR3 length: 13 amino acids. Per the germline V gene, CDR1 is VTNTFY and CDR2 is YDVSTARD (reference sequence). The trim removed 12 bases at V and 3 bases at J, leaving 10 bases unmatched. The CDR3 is CADLESTGWFKIF. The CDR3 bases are TGTGCCGACCTGGAGTCCACTGGTTGGTTCAAGATATTT.

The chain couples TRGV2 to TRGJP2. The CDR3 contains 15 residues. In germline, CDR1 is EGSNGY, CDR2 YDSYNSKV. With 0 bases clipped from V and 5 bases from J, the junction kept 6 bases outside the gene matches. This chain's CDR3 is CATWDGVRSDWIKTF. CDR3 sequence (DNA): TGTGCCACCTGGGACGGGGTGAGAAGTGATTGGATCAAGACGTTT.

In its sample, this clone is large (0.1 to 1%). DNA for the CDR3: TGTGCCACCTGGGATAGGGGTTATTATAAGAAACTCTTT. This translates into CATWDRGYYKKLF. The V gene is TRGV4, the J gene TRGJ1 or TRGJ2. This CDR3 region has 13 residues. CDR1 EGSTGY and CDR2 YDSYTSSV come from the germline V gene. J lost 3 bases, V lost 3 bases, and 5 bases had no gene match.

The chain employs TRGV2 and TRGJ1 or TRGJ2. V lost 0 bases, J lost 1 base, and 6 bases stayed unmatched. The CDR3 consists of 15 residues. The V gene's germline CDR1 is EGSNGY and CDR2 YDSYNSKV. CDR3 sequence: CATWDGPFNYYKKLF. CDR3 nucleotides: TGTGCCACCTGGGACGGGCCCTTCAATTATTATAAGAAACTCTTT.

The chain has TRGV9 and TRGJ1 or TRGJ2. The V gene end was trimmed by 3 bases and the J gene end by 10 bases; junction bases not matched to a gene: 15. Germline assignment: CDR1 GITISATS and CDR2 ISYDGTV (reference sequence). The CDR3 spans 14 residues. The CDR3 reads CALWEFHFIIKKLF. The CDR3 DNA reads TGTGCCTTGTGGGAGTTTCATTTTATTATAAAGAAACTCTTT.

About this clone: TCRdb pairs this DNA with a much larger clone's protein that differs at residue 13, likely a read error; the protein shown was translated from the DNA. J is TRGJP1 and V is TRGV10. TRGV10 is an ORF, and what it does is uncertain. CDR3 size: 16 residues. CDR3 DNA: TGTGCTGCGTGGGATTATAGAAGGGCCACTGGTTGGTCCAAGATATTT. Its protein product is CAAWDYRRATGWSKIF.

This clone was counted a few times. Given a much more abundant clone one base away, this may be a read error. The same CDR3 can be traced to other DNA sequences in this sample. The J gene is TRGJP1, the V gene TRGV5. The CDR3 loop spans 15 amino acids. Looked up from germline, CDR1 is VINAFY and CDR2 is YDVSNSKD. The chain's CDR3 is CATWDWYTTGWFKIF. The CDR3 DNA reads TGTGCCACCTGGGACTGGTATACCACTGGTTGGTTCAAAATATTT.

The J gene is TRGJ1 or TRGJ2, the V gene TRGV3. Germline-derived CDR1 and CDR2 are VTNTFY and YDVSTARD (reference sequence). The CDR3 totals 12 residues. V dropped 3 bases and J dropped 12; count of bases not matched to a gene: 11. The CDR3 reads CATWDYIITKLF. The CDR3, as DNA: TGTGCCACCTGGGACTACATTATAACGAAACTCTTT.

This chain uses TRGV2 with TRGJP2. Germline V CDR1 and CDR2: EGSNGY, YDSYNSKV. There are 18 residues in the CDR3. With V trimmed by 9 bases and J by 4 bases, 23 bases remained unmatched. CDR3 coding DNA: TGTGCCACCCCACGACTGGCCTCTCCCTCAGCTAGTGATTGGATCAAGACGTTT. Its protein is CATPRLASPSASDWIKTF.

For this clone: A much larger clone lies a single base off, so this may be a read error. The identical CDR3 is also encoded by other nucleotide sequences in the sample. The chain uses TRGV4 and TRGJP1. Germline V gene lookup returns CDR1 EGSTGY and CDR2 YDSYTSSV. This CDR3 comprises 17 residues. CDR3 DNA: TGTGCCACCTGGGACGGGCTCCCAAATACCACCGGTTGGTTCAAGATATTT. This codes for CATWDGLPNTTGWFKIF.

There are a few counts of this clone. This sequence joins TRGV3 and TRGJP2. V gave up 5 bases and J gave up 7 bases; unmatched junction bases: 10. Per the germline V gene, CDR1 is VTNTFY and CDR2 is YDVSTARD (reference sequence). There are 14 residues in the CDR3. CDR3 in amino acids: CATWGQVVDWIKTF. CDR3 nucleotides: TGTGCCACCTGGGGTCAAGTAGTTGATTGGATCAAGACGTTT.

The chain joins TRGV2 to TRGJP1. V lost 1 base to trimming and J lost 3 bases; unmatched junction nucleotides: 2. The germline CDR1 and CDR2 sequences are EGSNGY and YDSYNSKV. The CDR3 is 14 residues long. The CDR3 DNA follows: TGTGCCACCTGGGACGGCGCCACTGGTTGGTTCAAGATATTT. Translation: CATWDGATGWFKIF.